These T cell receptor beta chains were read from a single sample in a study of response to subunit inactivated influenza vaccine. TCRdb analysed the RT-PCR reads with MiXCR anew, one entry per CDR3 protein. The sample includes around 650,000 distinct CDR3 sequences, 15% to 17% of them seen just once. The material sequenced was PBMCs from blood, taken roughly 12 days after vaccination. Receptors were obtained from a middle-aged man who received an inactivated influenza vaccine. Each CDR3 is given with its conserved first and last residue. D genes are given only for firm matches. Size is stated for part of the rows, as once, few or many counts, or as a class when the clone is expanded.

cdr3_nt	cdr3_aa	clone_size	v_call	j_call	d_call
TGTGCCAGCAGCTTAACGGCCCCTTTATCGACACCGAACACCGGGGAGCTGTTTTTT	CASSLTAPLSTPNTGELFF	few	TRBV11-1	TRBJ2-2	-
TGTGCCAGCAGCGAGGGGGGGGGCAATCAGCCCCAGCATTTT	CASSEGGGNQPQHF	many	TRBV12-3/TRBV12-4	TRBJ1-5	-
TGTGCCAGCAGCGAGAGCGGTAGGAATGAGCAGTTCTTC	CASSESGRNEQFF	few	TRBV3-1	TRBJ2-1	-
TGCGCCAGCAGCTCCCTGAGCGGGCGGATCCACGATACGCAGTATTTT	CASSSLSGRIHDTQYF	few	TRBV5-1	TRBJ2-3	-
TGCAGTGCTAGAGATCTATGGGCTTACACCGGGGAGCTGTTTTTT	CSARDLWAYTGELFF	few	TRBV20-1	TRBJ2-2	-
TGCGCCAGTAGCTTGTATAGTGGCACTGAAGCTTTCTTT	CASSLYSGTEAFF	-	TRBV5-1	TRBJ1-1	-
TGTGCCAGCAGCACACCGGGACAGGGGATTAGGAGCTCCTACAATGAGCAGTTCTTC	CASSTPGQGIRSSYNEQFF	-	TRBV9	TRBJ2-1	TRBD1
TGCAGCGTACAGGGGCACTATGGCTACACCTTC	CSVQGHYGYTF	-	TRBV29-1	TRBJ1-2	TRBD1
TGTGCCAGCACCAACCTAGCGGGAGAGACCAATGAGCAGTTCTTC	CASTNLAGETNEQFF	-	TRBV6-2/TRBV6-3	TRBJ2-1	TRBD2
TGTGCCAGTAGTATCGCCAGGGGGAATGAGCAGTTCTTC	CASSIARGNEQFF	-	TRBV19	TRBJ2-1	TRBD1
TGTGCCAGCAGTTCACTCGGACTAGCATTTGAGCAGTTCTTC	CASSSLGLAFEQFF	few	TRBV12-3/TRBV12-4	TRBJ2-1	TRBD2
TGCGCCAGCAGTCGGCAGACAGATTACGAGCAGTACTTC	CASSRQTDYEQYF	-	TRBV4-1	TRBJ2-7	-
TGTGCCAGCAGCCAAGTCAGGGGCGAGCAGTACTTC	CASSQVRGEQYF	many	TRBV14	TRBJ2-7	-
TGTGCCAGCAGCTTATCGAGACTAGCGAGGTGGGGTTTAGATACGCAGTATTTT	CASSLSRLARWGLDTQYF	many	TRBV7-2	TRBJ2-3	TRBD2
TGCAGTGCTACACGGGGTGCCTACAATGAGCAGTTCTTC	CSATRGAYNEQFF	few	TRBV20-1	TRBJ2-1	-
TGTGCCAGCAGCCCAGGACAGGGGGCTACCTACAATGAGCAGTTCTTC	CASSPGQGATYNEQFF	few	TRBV2	TRBJ2-1	TRBD1
TGTGCCAGCAGTACCCGGGACAGACGTCCCTACGAGCAGTACTTC	CASSTRDRRPYEQYF	few	TRBV25-1	TRBJ2-7	TRBD1
TGCAGCGTGAACTTTGGGGGTCGAGAGACCCAGTACTTC	CSVNFGGRETQYF	-	TRBV29-1	TRBJ2-5	-
TGCAGCGTTCCTAATAACAATGAGCAGTTCTTC	CSVPNNNEQFF	many	TRBV29-1	TRBJ2-1	-
TGTGCCAGCAGTGTTAGCGGGAAAGCCGGGGAGCTGTTTTTT	CASSVSGKAGELFF	few	TRBV7-2	TRBJ2-2	TRBD2
TGTGCCAGCAGAAAAGCGGGAGCCACCGGGGAGCTGTTTTTT	CASRKAGATGELFF	few	TRBV12-3/TRBV12-4	TRBJ2-2	TRBD2
TGTGCCACCAGTGATTTTTACTCACCTACCACAGATACGCAGTATTTT	CATSDFYSPTTDTQYF	-	TRBV24-1	TRBJ2-3	-
TGCGCCAGCAGCCAACTCGGGGTAGCCAAAAACATTCAGTACTTC	CASSQLGVAKNIQYF	many	TRBV4-3	TRBJ2-4	-
TGCGCCAGCAGCCTCCGGGACACTTCCCACGAGCAGTACTTC	CASSLRDTSHEQYF	few	TRBV5-1	TRBJ2-7	-
TGCGCCAGCAGCCGAGGACTAGCGGGAGGGGCAGATACGCAGTATTTT	CASSRGLAGGADTQYF	few	TRBV4-3	TRBJ2-3	TRBD2
TGTGCCAGCAGCCCGCGACTAGCGGGAGGCTCCCACAATGAGCAGTTCTTC	CASSPRLAGGSHNEQFF	few	TRBV7-3	TRBJ2-1	TRBD2
TGTGCCAGCAGCTCCTCCCCCAGGGGGCTGGATTACGAGCAGTACTTC	CASSSSPRGLDYEQYF	-	TRBV7-2	TRBJ2-7	TRBD1
TGCAGTGCTAGGGCCCGGGGCAGAGCCTACGAGCAGTACTTC	CSARARGRAYEQYF	-	TRBV20-1	TRBJ2-7	-
TGTGCCAGCAGTTTTTTTGGGACAGGGCCGTCAGAAAAACTGTTTTTT	CASSFFGTGPSEKLFF	-	TRBV12-3/TRBV12-4	TRBJ1-4	TRBD1
TGTGCCAGCAGCTCGGCCCCGGGACAGGTTTACTCTGGGGCCAACGTCCTGACTTTC	CASSSAPGQVYSGANVLTF	-	TRBV5-4	TRBJ2-6	TRBD1
TGCAGTGCTAGTTGGGATAGCAATCAGCCCCAGCATTTT	CSASWDSNQPQHF	few	TRBV20-1	TRBJ1-5	-
TGTGCCACCAGTGATGTCGGAGGAACTGAAGCTTTCTTT	CATSDVGGTEAFF	few	TRBV24-1	TRBJ1-1	-
TGTGCCAGCAGCTTAGGAGGTCCTAATACGCAGTATTTT	CASSLGGPNTQYF	-	TRBV11-2	TRBJ2-3	-
TGTGCCATCAGTGATAGGGGGGACGACTATGGCTACACCTTC	CAISDRGDDYGYTF	-	TRBV10-3	TRBJ1-2	-
TGTGCCAGCTCACCACAGGGGAGCGGGAACGAGCAGTACTTC	CASSPQGSGNEQYF	few	TRBV18	TRBJ2-7	TRBD2
TGTGCCAGCAGGGGTCCCGGGACAGGGGGATCCGCCTACGAGCAGTACTTC	CASRGPGTGGSAYEQYF	-	TRBV28	TRBJ2-7	TRBD1
TGCAGCGTTGAGTCCAGGGGCACAGATACGCAGTATTTT	CSVESRGTDTQYF	few	TRBV29-1	TRBJ2-3	-
TGTGCCAGCAGGCTGGTGGCTAGCGGGGCGCCGGCCTATAATGAGCAGTTCTTC	CASRLVASGAPAYNEQFF	-	TRBV4-2	TRBJ2-1	TRBD2
TGTGCCAGCAGTGACTCCGCGGGCAATCAGCCCCAGCATTTT	CASSDSAGNQPQHF	-	TRBV6-4	TRBJ1-5	-
TGTGCCAGCAGCCAAGAATATCAGGCTTTTAACTATGGCTACACCTTC	CASSQEYQAFNYGYTF	-	TRBV4-2	TRBJ1-2	-
TGTGCCAGCAGCTTAGAGAGGGGAAGGACTGAAGCTTTCTTT	CASSLERGRTEAFF	-	TRBV7-2	TRBJ1-1	-
TGCGCCAGCAGCCTCGGACAGGGTGGAAGAAAACTGTTTTTT	CASSLGQGGRKLFF	few	TRBV10-1	TRBJ1-4	TRBD1
TGTGCCAGTAGTATTGGGACAGACTCCTACGAGCAGTACTTC	CASSIGTDSYEQYF	-	TRBV19	TRBJ2-7	TRBD1
TGTGCCATCAGTGAGGTGCAGGGTGACACTGAAGCTTTCTTT	CAISEVQGDTEAFF	few	TRBV10-3	TRBJ1-1	-